This is a list of T cell receptor beta chains from one sample in a study of cytomegalovirus exposure and HLA in healthy donors. Generated by immunoSEQ multiplex PCR, the TCRdb table keeps only in-frame clones and is missing some. The sample includes approximately 80,000 clones, 65% to 75% of them seen just once. Sequenced sample: PBMCs. These receptors originate from a woman aged 40 to 55 in good health and CMV-seropositive. Each CDR3 is given with its conserved first and last residue. The order of the fields is CDR3 protein, CDR3 DNA, J gene, D gene, V gene, clone size. A D gene is named only where the DNA matches it firmly. Not every row has a clone size; where given, it reads once, few, many or a size class.

CDR3: CSAAGLGGLWGTQYF; DNA: TGCAGCGCAGCCGGCTTGGGGGGTTTGTGGGGGACCCAGTACTTC; J: TRBJ2-5; D: -; V: TRBV29-1; size: few
CDR3: CASSLATGAGNTIYF; DNA: TGTGCCAGCAGCTTGGCCACAGGGGCTGGAAACACCATATATTTT; J: TRBJ1-3; D: TRBD1; V: TRBV5-5; size: few
CDR3: CASSYHRTNTEAFF; DNA: TGTGCCAGCAGCTATCATCGCACCAACACTGAAGCTTTCTTT; J: TRBJ1-1; D: -; V: TRBV28; size: -
CDR3: CASSEAAGVSYEQYF; DNA: TGTGCCAGCAGTGAAGCAGCGGGTGTCAGTTACGAGCAGTACTTC; J: TRBJ2-7; D: -; V: TRBV6-1; size: few
CDR3: CAISGSGTGPEKLFF; DNA: TGTGCCATCAGTGGCTCCGGGACAGGACCTGAAAAACTGTTTTTT; J: TRBJ1-4; D: TRBD1; V: TRBV10-3; size: few
CDR3: CASSSGVYTQYF; DNA: TGTGCCAGTAGTTCCGGGGTGTATACGCAGTATTTT; J: TRBJ2-3; D: -; V: TRBV19; size: once
CDR3: CASTFDRVYGYTF; DNA: TGTGCCAGTACCTTTGACAGGGTCTATGGCTACACCTTC; J: TRBJ1-2; D: TRBD1; V: TRBV19; size: -
CDR3: CASRTAGVSNQPQHF; DNA: TGTGCCAGCAGGACCGCGGGGGTAAGCAATCAGCCCCAGCATTTT; J: TRBJ1-5; D: -; V: TRBV28; size: -
CDR3: CASSEGLPGAGNTIYF; DNA: TGTGCCAGCAGTGAAGGGCTCCCGGGTGCTGGAAACACCATATATTTT; J: TRBJ1-3; D: -; V: TRBV6-1; size: -
CDR3: CASSSRLAAYNEQFF; DNA: TGTGCCAGCAGCTCACGACTAGCGGCCTACAATGAGCAGTTCTTC; J: TRBJ2-1; D: TRBD2; V: TRBV9; size: -
CDR3: CASSEAVADSSTDTQYF; DNA: TGTGCCAGCAGTGAAGCGGTGGCGGACTCTAGCACAGATACGCAGTATTTT; J: TRBJ2-3; D: -; V: TRBV6-1; size: -
CDR3: CSVGAGRSYEQYF; DNA: TGCAGCGTTGGGGCGGGGAGATCCTACGAGCAGTACTTC; J: TRBJ2-7; D: -; V: TRBV29-1; size: -
CDR3: CASSALGTTNEKLFF; DNA: TGTGCCAGCAGCGCCCTGGGGACAACAAATGAAAAACTGTTTTTT; J: TRBJ1-4; D: -; V: TRBV9; size: -
CDR3: CASSYLLADSYNEQFF; DNA: TGTGCCAGCAGCTACCTTCTGGCGGACTCCTACAATGAGCAGTTCTTC; J: TRBJ2-1; D: -; V: TRBV6-6; size: -
CDR3: CASSIDLQNYEQYF; DNA: TGTGCCAGTAGTATAGATTTGCAGAACTACGAGCAGTACTTC; J: TRBJ2-7; D: -; V: TRBV19; size: -